A selection of T cell receptor beta chains follows, all from one sample in a study of T cells after yellow fever vaccination. TCRdb recomputed calls from the 5' RACE reads with MiXCR, one row per CDR3 protein. In the table there are roughly 260,000 distinct CDR3 sequences, around 13% of which are singletons. Sequencing was performed on CD4+ T cells sorted from PBMCs, taken 45 days after the yellow fever booster vaccination. The receptor set was obtained from a man aged 25 to 45 who received the YFV17D yellow fever vaccine. The CDR3 runs from the conserved cysteine through the conserved F or W. D genes are given only for firm matches. Rows may omit the clone size; those that give it use once, few, many or a size class.

>TRBJ1-2|TRBV20-1|.|few
CSAYTAGDGYTF
TGCAGTGCCTACACCGCGGGGGATGGCTACACCTTC
>TRBJ2-5|TRBV18|.|.
CASSPPASETQYF
TGTGCCAGCTCACCACCGGCCTCGGAGACCCAGTACTTC
>TRBJ2-7|TRBV24-1|.|.
CATSDPASYEQYF
TGTGCCACCAGTGACCCCGCCTCCTACGAGCAGTACTTC
>TRBJ2-1|TRBV6-2/TRBV6-3|.|.
CASSLWGRLGEQFF
TGTGCCAGCAGTTTGTGGGGGAGATTGGGTGAGCAGTTCTTC
>TRBJ2-1|TRBV5-1|.|.
CVSSRTGDSSYNEQFF
TGCGTCAGCAGCCGTACAGGCGATAGCTCCTACAATGAGCAGTTCTTC
>TRBJ2-3|TRBV5-1|.|few
CASSWGRADTQYF
TGCGCCAGCAGTTGGGGGCGCGCAGATACGCAGTATTTT
>TRBJ1-2|TRBV7-2|.|few
CASSLDGRQGYGYTF
TGTGCCAGCAGCTTAGACGGGCGGCAGGGCTATGGCTACACCTTC
>TRBJ2-1|TRBV10-2|TRBD2|.
CAVVTGTSGRVHSYNEQFF
TGCGCCGTAGTCACCGGGACTAGCGGGAGGGTCCACTCCTACAATGAGCAGTTCTTC
>TRBJ2-1|TRBV15|TRBD2|.
CATSRDRSEIAGYEQFF
TGTGCCACCAGCAGAGATCGGAGTGAAATAGCGGGCTATGAGCAGTTCTTC
>TRBJ2-7|TRBV7-2|TRBD2|.
CATEAGGPSYEQYF
TGTGCCACCGAAGCGGGAGGGCCCTCCTACGAGCAGTACTTC
>TRBJ1-6|TRBV7-9|TRBD1|many
CASGTDYSPLHF
TGTGCCAGTGGGACAGATTATTCACCCCTCCACTTT
>TRBJ1-5|TRBV7-9|.|once
CASSFHGSNQPQHF
TGTGCCAGCAGCTTCCACGGGAGCAATCAGCCCCAGCATTTT
>TRBJ2-7|TRBV7-8|TRBD2|many
CASSFGTSGSYEQYF
TGTGCCAGCAGCTTTGGGACTAGCGGGAGCTACGAGCAGTACTTC
>TRBJ2-1|TRBV4-3|TRBD2|few
CASSQAGTSLAEQFF
TGCGCCAGCAGCCAAGCCGGGACTAGCCTCGCTGAGCAGTTCTTC
>TRBJ2-7|TRBV7-2|.|few
CASSLTEQGVYYEQYF
TGTGCCAGCAGCTTAACAGAACAGGGAGTCTACTACGAGCAGTACTTC
>TRBJ2-7|TRBV20-1|.|.
CSARGGGYEQYF
TGCAGTGCCAGGGGGGGGGGCTACGAGCAGTACTTC
>TRBJ1-1|TRBV5-1|TRBD1|few
CASSRGDSQNTEAFF
TGCGCCAGCAGCCGAGGGGACAGTCAGAACACTGAAGCTTTCTTT
>TRBJ2-1|TRBV6-1|TRBD2|few
CASSEAGGRDYNEQFF
TGTGCCAGCAGTGAAGCGGGCGGGAGGGACTACAATGAGCAGTTCTTC
>TRBJ2-3|TRBV7-8|.|.
CASSLEAPDFTDTQYF
TGTGCCAGCAGCTTAGAAGCGCCAGACTTCACAGATACGCAGTATTTT
>TRBJ2-3|TRBV4-3|TRBD2|.
CASSRDGGLAGDLQYF
TGCGCCAGCAGCCGGGACGGGGGACTAGCGGGAGATTTGCAGTATTTT
>TRBJ2-1|TRBV6-1|.|.
CASSPLPAGTSKEEQFF
TGTGCCAGCAGTCCCCTTCCGGCCGGGACATCAAAGGAGGAGCAGTTCTTC
>TRBJ2-5|TRBV5-1|TRBD2|.
CASSLQGTSTETQYF
TGCGCCAGCAGCTTGCAGGGGACTAGTACAGAGACCCAGTACTTC
>TRBJ1-5|TRBV29-1|TRBD1|few
CSVGEGARQPQHF
TGCAGCGTTGGTGAGGGGGCGCGTCAGCCCCAGCATTTT
>TRBJ2-7|TRBV9|TRBD2|.
CASSPRLAGVPGEQYF
TGTGCCAGCAGCCCCAGACTAGCGGGAGTCCCGGGGGAGCAGTACTTC
>TRBJ2-1|TRBV9|.|few
CASTLPGTGINEQFF
TGTGCCAGCACCCTCCCCGGGACTGGCATCAATGAGCAGTTCTTC
>TRBJ2-7|TRBV7-2|TRBD2|few
CASSLTDGTSRRTYEQYF
TGTGCCAGCAGCTTAACGGATGGGACTAGTCGGCGAACTTACGAGCAGTACTTC
>TRBJ1-5|TRBV7-8|.|few
CASSLSLGNQPQHF
TGTGCCAGCAGCTTATCTTTGGGCAATCAGCCCCAGCATTTT
>TRBJ2-1|TRBV28|.|.
CASSPRRAARNEQFF
TGTGCCAGCAGTCCCCGGAGGGCGGCAAGGAATGAGCAGTTCTTC
>TRBJ2-5|TRBV7-2|.|.
CASSYDRGSQYF
TGTGCCAGCAGCTACGACCGGGGGTCCCAGTACTTC
>TRBJ2-3|TRBV12-3/TRBV12-4|.|few
CASSPMGLSGTDTQYF
TGTGCCAGCAGCCCAATGGGCCTCTCGGGGACAGATACGCAGTATTTT
>TRBJ2-7|TRBV10-2|.|few
CASQGLFSYEQYF
TGCGCCAGCCAGGGACTCTTCTCCTACGAGCAGTACTTC
>TRBJ2-2|TRBV7-8|.|.
CASSRMGGTNTGELFF
TGTGCCAGCAGCCGAATGGGCGGGACGAACACCGGGGAGCTGTTTTTT
>TRBJ2-1|TRBV7-6|.|.
CASSRRGLAYNEQFF
TGTGCCAGCAGCCGTCGGGGTCTGGCCTACAATGAGCAGTTCTTC
>TRBJ1-5|TRBV20-1|TRBD1|.
CSAGPGTDYQPQHF
TGCAGTGCTGGCCCCGGGACAGATTATCAGCCCCAGCATTTT
>TRBJ1-6|TRBV12-3/TRBV12-4|TRBD1|.
CASKQGESSPLHF
TGTGCCAGCAAACAGGGGGAAAGTTCACCCCTCCACTTT
>TRBJ2-5|TRBV6-1|.|.
CASSRQWLETQYF
TGTGCCAGCAGCCGACAGTGGTTGGAGACCCAGTACTTC
>TRBJ2-1|TRBV3-1|.|once
CTSSQPGSSYNEQFF
TGTACCAGCAGCCAGCCAGGAAGCTCCTACAATGAGCAGTTCTTC
>TRBJ2-5|TRBV20-1|TRBD2|few
CSARDLQRELKETQYF
TGCAGTGCTAGGGACCTCCAGCGGGAGCTAAAAGAGACCCAGTACTTC
>TRBJ2-2|TRBV7-9|.|.
CASSLSGGTPGELFF
TGTGCCAGCAGCTTATCCGGGGGTACTCCCGGGGAGCTGTTTTTT
>TRBJ1-3|TRBV7-8|.|.
CASSLQGTGGNTIYF
TGTGCCAGCAGCTTACAAGGGACCGGGGGAAACACCATATATTTT
>TRBJ2-1|TRBV11-2|TRBD2|few
CASSPIAGGDNEQFF
TGTGCCAGCAGCCCGATAGCGGGGGGGGACAATGAGCAGTTCTTC
>TRBJ2-3|TRBV3-1|.|few
CASSQGRLVQTQYF
TGTGCCAGCAGCCAAGGTCGACTAGTTCAGACGCAGTATTTT
>TRBJ1-2|TRBV20-1|.|.
CSAVLGDINYGYTF
TGCAGTGCCGTCCTGGGGGACATTAACTATGGCTACACCTTC
>TRBJ2-7|TRBV29-1|TRBD2|few
CSATSGLDEQYF
TGCAGCGCGACTAGCGGGCTAGACGAGCAGTACTTC